The 15 T cell receptor beta chains listed next were all sequenced from one sample in a study of blood T cells in healthy people across ages. Together with a sample-barcoded 5' primer, a J-beta primer mix was included in a second PCR lasting about 6 to 11 cycles. Via MiXCR, TCRdb re-called the 5' RACE reads, giving one row per CDR3 protein. The sample has 1.5 million to 2 million distinct CDR3 sequences; 25% to 30% are singletons. Sequences were obtained from blood. All receptors come from a woman under 40 in good health.

The CDR3 DNA follows: TGTGCCAGCTTCTTGGCCGGGTCCCCATCGGCGGCTTTCTTT. Translation gives CASFLAGSPSAAFF. The gene calls are TRBV12-3 or TRBV12-4 and TRBJ1-1; no definite D call. The V gene lost 8 bases and the J gene lost 11 bases, with 24 bases spanning the gap. The CDR3 has 14 residues.

The gene calls are TRBV12-3 or TRBV12-4 and TRBJ1-2; weak D call: TRBD1 (5 bases). Trimming removed 5 bases from V and 5 bases from J, with 18 bases in between. This CDR3 spans 15 amino acids. The CDR3 loop reads CASSLRGSGTYGYTF. For the CDR3, the DNA is TGTGCCAGCAGTCTTAGAGGGTCTGGGACTTATGGCTACACCTTC.

The chain has TRBV24-1 and TRBJ2-3, with D tentatively TRBD1 or TRBD2 (5 bases each). Trimming pared 3 bases from V and 2 bases from J, leaving 8 bases between. The CDR3 runs 14 residues. Germline lookup yields CDR1 KGHDR and CDR2 SFDVKD. The CDR3 bases are TGTGCCACCAGTGATCACGGGACCACAGATACGCAGTATTTT. Its translation is CATSDHGTTDTQYF.

In the case of this clonotype: Mismatch with germline at one junction end may stem from a read error. This chain's CDR3 is CASRSGTANGKLFF. CDR3 bases: TGTGCCAGCAGGAGCGGGACGGCTAATGGAAAACTGTTTTTT. The chain uses TRBV11-2 and TRBJ1-4, with D tentatively TRBD1 (5 bases). Germline lookup yields CDR1 SGHAT and CDR2 FQNNGV. This CDR3 region has 14 residues.

This clonotype was recorded at least ten times. The rearrangement links TRBV12-3 or TRBV12-4 to TRBJ2-5; 7 nucleotides agree with TRBD1. This CDR3 has 13 residues. V dropped 4 bases and J dropped 5; count of bases not matched to a gene: 4. CDR3 in amino acids: CASSSTGSETQYF. The CDR3 nucleotides read TGTGCCAGCAGTTCGACAGGGTCGGAGACCCAGTACTTC.

The sample holds many counts of this clonotype. The chain recombines TRBV5-5 with TRBJ2-5; maybe TRBD1 (5 bases). The CDR3 consists of 14 residues. Trimming removed 0 bases from V and 2 bases from J, with 8 bases in between. The V gene's germline CDR1 is SGHKS and CDR2 YYEKEE (reference sequence). The CDR3 region is CASSLETVQETQYF. The CDR3 region has the DNA TGTGCCAGCAGCTTGGAGACAGTTCAAGAGACCCAGTACTTC.

J is TRBJ2-7 and V is TRBV27; 11 bases line up with TRBD2. The CDR3 totals 16 residues. The junction had 8 bases not matched to a gene; V was cut back by 5 bases and J by 2 bases. The germline CDR1 and CDR2 sequences are MNHEY and SMNVEV (reference sequence). CDR3 coding DNA: TGTGCCAGCAGTCCACTATCTAGCGGGGGGCCCTACGAGCAGTACTTC. Residues: CASSPLSSGGPYEQYF.

This clonotype was seen a handful of times. The rearrangement links TRBV7-6 to TRBJ2-3; TRBD2 aligns across 9 bases. CDR1 is SGHVS, CDR2 FNYEAQ, per germline. With 4 bases clipped from V and 6 bases from J, the junction kept 11 bases outside the gene matches. The CDR3 is 16 residues long. The CDR3 protein is CASSSRLAADGDTQYF. The CDR3 coding sequence is TGTGCCAGCAGCTCACGACTAGCGGCAGATGGGGATACGCAGTATTTT.

At least ten counts were recorded for this clonotype. The chain combines TRBV28 with TRBJ2-7, with 7 positions matching TRBD2. This CDR3 contains 13 residues. Losses at the gene ends were 9 bases for V and 2 bases for J; bases not matched to a gene: 7. Per the germline V gene, CDR1 is MDHEN and CDR2 is SYDVKM. The CDR3 reads CASFTGTTYEQYF. CDR3 nucleotides: TGTGCCAGTTTCACCGGGACTACCTACGAGCAGTACTTC.

Worth noting for this clonotype: At one end, the junction sequence differs from germline, possibly due to a read error. The chain combines TRBV5-6 with TRBJ2-5; D may correspond to TRBD1 or TRBD2 (5 bases each). There are 14 residues in the CDR3. Germline V CDR1 and CDR2: SGHDT, YYEEEE. The chain's CDR3 is CAISREGNTDTQYF. The CDR3 DNA is TGTGCCATCAGCCGAGAGGGGAATACAGACACCCAGTACTTC.

This clonotype was counted between two and nine times. This chain joins TRBV12-3 or TRBV12-4 and TRBJ2-3, with D possibly matching TRBD1 (5 bases). This CDR3 has 15 residues. Between the trimmed V and J ends, which lost 2 bases and 6 bases, there was a span of 15 bases. The CDR3: CASSLSPAGLDTQYF. The CDR3 coding sequence is TGTGCCAGCAGTTTATCCCCCGCAGGGCTGGATACGCAGTATTTT.

Notes on this clonotype: At one boundary the junction diverges from the germline segment, which might be a read error. The chain combines TRBV6-6 with TRBJ2-7; TRBD2 matches at 7 bases. CDR1 is MNHNY and CDR2 is SVGAGI in the germline V gene (reference sequence). The CDR3 contains 13 residues. The DNA for the CDR3 is TGTGTCAGCAGCCCCCGGGGGGACTACGAGCAGTACTTC. It encodes CVSSPRGDYEQYF.

This clonotype was seen a few times. The junction departs from the called germline gene at one end, perhaps through a read error. The rearrangement joins TRBV6-5 to TRBJ2-6; TRBD2 aligns across 9 bases. Germline CDR1 MNHEY, CDR2 SVGAGI. The CDR3 is made up of 19 amino acids. This chain's CDR3 is CASSYSWSGRFSGANVRTF. The CDR3 nucleotides read TGTGCCAGCAGTTACTCTTGGAGCGGGAGGTTCTCTGGGGCCAACGTCCGGACTTTC.

CDR3 in DNA: TGTGCCAGTAGTATCAGACCGCGTCATGGGGCAGACAATCAGCCCCAGCATTTT. Its protein product is CASSIRPRHGADNQPQHF. This sequence joins TRBV19 and TRBJ1-5, with D perhaps TRBD1 (5 bases). Germline V gives CDR1 LNHDA, CDR2 SQIVND (reference sequence). Deletions cut 3 bases from V and 3 bases from J, with 21 bases between. CDR3 size: 18 residues. The whole variable domain, filled in from reference TRBV19 and TRBJ1-5, reads DGGITQSPKYLFRKEGQNVTLSCEQNLNHDAMYWYRQDPGQGLRLIYYSQIVNDFQKGDIAEGYSVSREKKESFPLTVTSAQKNPTAFYLCASSIRPRHGADNQPQHFGDGTRLSIL.

V and J are TRBV12-3 or TRBV12-4 and TRBJ2-1, with TRBD1 identical over 10 bases. The CDR3 is 15 amino acids. After removal of 2 bases from V and 6 bases from J, the junction contained 4 bases not matched to a gene. The chain's CDR3 is CASSLRGTGVNEQFF. The CDR3 DNA reads TGTGCCAGCAGTTTAAGGGGGACAGGGGTCAATGAGCAGTTCTTC.